This T cell receptor (beta chain) was observed in a study of PD-L1 blockade in urothelial cancer. Time point given: pretreatment peripheral blood. Repertoires were generated with immunoSEQ multiplex PCR, while TCRdb's copy carries only in-frame clones and drops some. Of 80,000 to 90,000 clones detected, about 84% appear once; the ten largest clones hold about 15%. Trimming took off 2 bases at V and 0 bases at J, with 7 bases between the two ends. Germline V lookup: CDR1 MGHRA, CDR2 YSYEKL. The CDR3 runs 14 residues. The receptor comes from a man aged 60 to 69 with urothelial cancer. This material consisted of PBMCs, taken around atezolizumab (anti-PD-L1) treatment. J is TRBJ1-1 and V is TRBV4-1, with no clear D. In DNA form, the CDR3 reads TGCGCCAGCAGCCAAAGCGGGATGAACACTGAAGCTTTCTTT. It encodes CASSQSGMNTEAFF.